This TCR beta chain comes out of a study of blood T cell repertoires in COVID-19. Background on the study: PBMCs, B-cell-depleted T cells, or T cells provided the cDNA or gDNA that made up the material.

Seattle-derived patients entered the study during active infection and were followed longitudinally. The CDR3 sequence is 14 residues long. CDR1 is MNHEY and CDR2 is SVGAGI in the germline V gene. V was pared by 5 bases and J by 7 bases, with 10 bases of the junction left unmatched. Methods used by the authors: Reference gene primer amplification gave estimated nucleated cell counts. Some clones are missing from TCRdb's copy, which holds only in-frame ones; the method was immunoSEQ multiplex PCR. Clonal size and the V and J genes are those of that table, whereas D and trimming came from the DNA. This table holds some 65,000 clones, 90% found once.

The gene calls are TRBV6-5 and TRBJ2-7; 8 bases fit TRBD1. This clonotype originated in a man over 45 with COVID-19, enrolled during active disease. The sample consisted of peripheral blood. CDR3 residues: CASSTTGAGLEQYF. DNA of the CDR3: TGTGCCAGCAGTACGACAGGGGCTGGTTTGGAGCAGTACTTC.